This T cell receptor beta chain was recorded in a study of T-cell memory formation after mild COVID-19. TCRdb analysed the 5' RACE reads with MiXCR anew, one entry per CDR3 protein. The sample has approximately 250,000 distinct CDR3 sequences; over 15% are singletons. V was pared by 0 bases and J by 11 bases, with 2 bases of the junction left unmatched. CDR1 SGHRS and CDR2 YFSETQ come from the germline V gene. The CDR3 runs 13 residues. This clonotype was sampled from an adult woman who had mild COVID-19 (a few samples of this study predate the infection). Cell type and time point are not known. J is TRBJ1-6 and V is TRBV5-1, with TRBD1 identical over 7 bases. Sequenced input: PBMCs or a T cell subset sorted from them (not recorded which). The DNA of the CDR3 is TGCGCCAGCAGCTTGGACGGGACAGCACCCCTCCACTTT. Protein: CASSLDGTAPLHF.